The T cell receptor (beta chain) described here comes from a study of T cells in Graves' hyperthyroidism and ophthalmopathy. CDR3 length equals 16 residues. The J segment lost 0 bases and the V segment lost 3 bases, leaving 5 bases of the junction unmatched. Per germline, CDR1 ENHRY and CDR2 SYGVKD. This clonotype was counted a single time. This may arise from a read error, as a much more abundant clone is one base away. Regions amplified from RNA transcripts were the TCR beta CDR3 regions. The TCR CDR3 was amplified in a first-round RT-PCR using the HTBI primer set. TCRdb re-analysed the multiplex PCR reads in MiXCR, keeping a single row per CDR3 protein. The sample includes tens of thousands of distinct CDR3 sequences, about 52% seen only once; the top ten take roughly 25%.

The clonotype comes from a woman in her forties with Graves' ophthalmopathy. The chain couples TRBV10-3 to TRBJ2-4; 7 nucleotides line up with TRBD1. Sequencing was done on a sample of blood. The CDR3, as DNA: TGTGCCATCAGTGAAAGACAGGGCATAGCCAAAAACATTCAGTACTTC. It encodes CAISERQGIAKNIQYF.